Below are 17 T cell receptor beta chains sequenced from a single sample in a study of blood T cells in healthy people across ages. Primers used in a second PCR of roughly 6 to 11 cycles were a sample-barcoded 5' primer and a J-beta primer mix. Using its own MiXCR run on the 5' RACE reads, TCRdb lists one record per CDR3 protein. The sample lists 700,000 or so distinct CDR3 sequences; over 40% were seen once. The sequenced material came from blood. The receptors stem from a man at least 80 years old in good health.

This clonotype was counted once. The CDR3 is CASSPPTSGSHEQFF. The CDR3 DNA reads as TGTGCCAGCTCACCACCTACTAGCGGGAGTCATGAGCAGTTCTTC. The chain links TRBV18 to TRBJ2-1; 11 positions match TRBD2. V shed 0 bases, J shed 8 bases, and the junction held 3 bases outside the gene matches. Germline CDR1 KGHSH, CDR2 LQKENI. This CDR3 is built from 15 residues.

This clonotype occurred many times. DNA of the CDR3: TGTGCCAGCAGTTTAAGGAGGGAAGAGACCCAGTACTTC. Residues: CASSLRREETQYF. This chain connects TRBV28 to TRBJ2-5; possible D gene TRBD2, 6 bases. The CDR3 totals 13 residues. Germline V gives CDR1 MDHEN, CDR2 SYDVKM. V gave up 2 bases and J gave up 3 bases, with 7 bases separating them.

The V gene is TRBV6-2 or TRBV6-3, the J gene TRBJ2-7; D is ambiguous. Germline CDR1 reads MNHEY; CDR2 reads SVGEGT. This CDR3 contains 14 residues. V was shortened by 4 bases and J by 5 bases, with 15 bases between the two germline ends. CDR3 region: CASSSTLKGNEQYF. The CDR3 DNA sequence: TGTGCCAGCAGTTCCACCCTAAAGGGCAACGAGCAGTACTTC.

This clonotype was counted a few times. The gene calls are TRBV7-9 and TRBJ2-7; D assignment may be TRBD1 or TRBD2 (6 bases each). The CDR3 is 15 amino acids. Germline CDR1 and CDR2: SEHNR and FQNEAQ (reference sequence). V dropped 1 base and J dropped 0 bases, with 10 bases sitting between them. The CDR3 DNA reads as TGTGCCAGCAGCTTAGAAGGGGGGAACTCCTACGAGCAGTACTTC. Encoded protein: CASSLEGGNSYEQYF.

The rearrangement joins TRBV15 to TRBJ2-4, with a weak D call TRBD1 (6 bases). Trimming shortened V by 3 bases and J by 13 bases, and 22 bases separated the two germline ends. Germline CDR1 is LNHNV and CDR2 is YYDKDF (reference sequence). The CDR3 loop spans 15 amino acids. The CDR3 here is CATSRIGQPIYKQYF. DNA of the CDR3: TGTGCCACCAGCAGGATCGGACAGCCAATCTACAAGCAGTACTTC.

Many counts were recorded for this clonotype. The V and J genes are TRBV7-2 and TRBJ2-4; 7 positions match TRBD2. The CDR3 has 15 residues. Germline loops: CDR1 SGHTA, CDR2 FQGNSA. The V and J ends lost 1 base and 1 base, in that order; junction bases with no gene match: 1. Here the CDR3 DNA reads TGTGCCAGCAGCTTAGACGGGGGGGCCAAAAACATTCAGTACTTC. Its translation: CASSLDGGAKNIQYF.

The J gene is TRBJ2-5, the V gene TRBV10-3; 8 bases are shared with TRBD2. The CDR3 extends over 14 amino acids. Germline lookup yields CDR1 ENHRY and CDR2 SYGVKD. V dropped 6 bases and J dropped 5; count of bases not matched to a gene: 8. In DNA, the CDR3 is TGTGCCATCAGGGATGCGGGGGGAGGGGAGACCCAGTACTTC. Translating gives CAIRDAGGGETQYF.

The V gene is TRBV12-3 or TRBV12-4, the J gene TRBJ2-7; D remains ambiguous. Between the trimmed V and J ends, which lost 1 base and 2 bases, there was a span of 9 bases. This CDR3 region has 14 residues. CDR3 sequence reads: CASSLGSEAYEQYF. The CDR3 DNA is TGTGCCAGCAGTTTAGGCAGTGAGGCCTACGAGCAGTACTTC.

This rearrangement joins TRBV5-1 to TRBJ1-6, with 7 bases lining up with TRBD1. Germline V CDR1 and CDR2: SGHRS, YFSETQ. V dropped 3 bases and J dropped 10; count of bases not matched to a gene: 7. The CDR3 runs to 14 residues. CDR3 bases: TGCGCCAGCAGCTCCGGACAGGCCGGCTCACCCCTCCACTTT. Its translation: CASSSGQAGSPLHF.

The chain combines TRBV6-4 with TRBJ2-1; D remains ambiguous. V lost 4 bases and J lost 5, with 9 bases in between. The CDR3 is made up of 13 amino acids. Per the germline V gene, CDR1 is MRHNA and CDR2 is SNTAGT. For the CDR3, the DNA is TGTGCCAGCAGTGTCAGACCGAACAATGAGCAGTTCTTC. Translation: CASSVRPNNEQFF.

Turning to this clonotype: This may arise from a read error, as a much more abundant clone is one base away. The chain recombines TRBV5-5 with TRBJ2-7, with TRBD1 identical over 7 bases. The CDR3 contains 15 residues. Germline V gives CDR1 SGHKS, CDR2 YYEKEE (reference sequence). After removal of 4 bases from V and 10 bases from J, the junction contained 17 bases not matched to a gene. This CDR3 is CASSVTRDSQEAQYF. CDR3 nucleotide sequence: TGTGCCAGCAGCGTGACCCGGGACAGCCAAGAGGCCCAGTACTTC.

The J gene is TRBJ2-7, the V gene TRBV28, with 10 nucleotides matching TRBD2. With 3 bases clipped from V and 3 bases from J, the junction kept 5 bases outside the gene matches. This CDR3 comprises 15 residues. Looked up from germline, CDR1 is MDHEN and CDR2 is SYDVKM. The CDR3 bases are TGTGCCAGCAGTTTCCAGCGGGGGGGATTCTACGAGCAGTACTTC. It is translated as CASSFQRGGFYEQYF.

This clonotype was seen only a few times. This chain connects TRBV6-5 to TRBJ1-6; maybe TRBD1 (6 bases). Trimming took off 6 bases at V and 7 bases at J, with 13 bases between the two ends. The V gene's germline CDR1 is MNHEY and CDR2 SVGAGI. CDR3 length: 14 amino acids. This CDR3 is CASRPGQRNSPLHF. The CDR3 nucleotides are TGTGCCAGCAGACCTGGACAGAGAAATTCACCCCTCCACTTT.

A note on this clonotype: A single base separates this from a much larger clone, so it may be a read error. This sequence joins TRBV28 and TRBJ2-3, with TRBD1 matching over 9 bases. Germline CDR1 MDHEN, CDR2 SYDVKM. The length of the CDR3 is 15 residues. CDR3 residues: CPSSFGGTGRDTQYF. CDR3 sequence (DNA): TGTCCCAGCAGTTTTGGAGGGACAGGGAGGGATACGCAGTATTTT.

The rearrangement joins TRBV29-1 to TRBJ2-3; 10 nucleotides agree with TRBD1. In germline, CDR1 is SQVTM, CDR2 ANQGSEA. The CDR3 length is 14 residues. Trimming took 6 bases from V and 2 from J; bases not matched to a gene: 5. In DNA, the CDR3 is TGCAGCGTATGGGACAGGGGAGTCACAGATACGCAGTATTTT. Its protein product is CSVWDRGVTDTQYF.

This sequence joins TRBV6-5 and TRBJ2-3; D might be TRBD2 (6 bases). Germline V CDR1 and CDR2: MNHEY, SVGAGI. Between the trimmed V and J ends, which lost 8 bases and 4 bases, there was a span of 10 bases. There are 12 residues in the CDR3. Written as DNA, the CDR3 is TGTGCCAGCGCGGGACCCTCAGATACGCAGTATTTT. Translation: CASAGPSDTQYF.

The chain carries TRBV18 and TRBJ1-2; TRBD1 agrees at 9 bases. V lost 5 bases, J lost 3 bases, and 7 bases stayed unmatched. Germline V CDR1 and CDR2: KGHSH, LQKENI. The CDR3 contains 15 residues. The CDR3 sequence is CASSSGQGTYYGYTF. DNA of the CDR3: TGTGCCAGCTCATCCGGACAGGGGACATACTATGGCTACACCTTC.